This is a list of T cell receptor beta chains from one sample in a study of blood T cell repertoires in COVID-19. Method: immunoSEQ multiplex PCR; TCRdb's copy keeps in-frame clones and lacks some. This table has about 180,000 clones, 79% appearing once. Sequenced sample: peripheral blood. These receptors came from a woman aged 55-69 years with COVID-19, enrolled during active disease. Each CDR3 is given with its conserved first and last residue. The D gene is left open where the match is weak. The listing skips clone size in some rows; elsewhere it reads once, few, many or a size class.

size	D	V	J	DNA	CDR3
NA	NA	TRBV6-1	TRBJ1-3	TGTGCCAGCAGTGAGCGGGAGAGAGGAAACACCATATATTTT	CASSERERGNTIYF
NA	TRBD2	TRBV3-1/TRBV3-2	TRBJ2-1	TGTGCCAGCAGCCCCCTAGCGGGAGACGACAATGAGCAGTTCTTC	CASSPLAGDDNEQFF
NA	TRBD1	TRBV6-1	TRBJ1-1	TGTGCCAGCAGGTCCGGGACAGGAGGCTATGAAGCTTTCTTT	CASRSGTGGYEAFF
NA	NA	TRBV18	TRBJ2-7	TGTGCCAGCTCACCCGAGGGACAAGCATCCTACGAGCAGTACTTC	CASSPEGQASYEQYF
once	NA	TRBV11-2	TRBJ2-1	TGTGCCAGCAGCTTAGCGGGGTCGGCTGAGCAGTTCTTC	CASSLAGSAEQFF
NA	TRBD1	TRBV18	TRBJ1-5	TGTGCCAGCTCACCGGACGGACAGGGCGGGGGTCAGCCCCAGCATTTT	CASSPDGQGGGQPQHF
NA	NA	TRBV28	TRBJ2-5	TGTGCCAGCAGTTTATTTCGGCGGGGTTTATCTGGAGAGACCCAGTACTTC	CASSLFRRGLSGETQYF
NA	NA	TRBV12-3/TRBV12-4	TRBJ2-5	TGTGCCAGCAGTCTCGGACAGCCAGAGACCCAGTACTTC	CASSLGQPETQYF
NA	NA	TRBV4-1	TRBJ2-3	TGCGCCAGCAGCCCGGGGCAGGGGGGAACAGATACGCAGTATTTT	CASSPGQGGTDTQYF
once	TRBD1	TRBV30	TRBJ1-4	TGTGCCGGAACCGGGACAGCTAATGAAAAACTGTTTTTT	CAGTGTANEKLFF
NA	NA	TRBV6-2/TRBV6-3	TRBJ2-3	TGTGCCAGCAGTTTATCGGGAATTGGTCCAGATACGCAGTATTTT	CASSLSGIGPDTQYF
once	TRBD2	TRBV25-1	TRBJ2-7	TGTGCCAGCAGTGATGGGGGAGGGGCCTACGAGCAGTACTTC	CASSDGGGAYEQYF
NA	NA	TRBV19	TRBJ2-1	TGTGCCAGTAGACAGGGCTCATACAATGAGCAGTTCTTC	CASRQGSYNEQFF
NA	TRBD2	TRBV10-3	TRBJ2-1	TGTGCCATCATGGGGGGGTCCTACAATGAGCAGTTCTTC	CAIMGGSYNEQFF
NA	NA	TRBV20-1	TRBJ2-5	TGCAGTGCTAGTCGGGGGTACCAAGAGACCCAGTACTTC	CSASRGYQETQYF
NA	NA	TRBV7-8	TRBJ1-1	TGTGCCAGCAGCTTATTAGGGGGGGGCACTGAAGCTTTCTTT	CASSLLGGGTEAFF
NA	TRBD1	TRBV6-1	TRBJ1-5	TGTGCCAGCAGTGACCTAGGACAGGCTCTCTTTAGCAATCAGCCCCAGCATTTT	CASSDLGQALFSNQPQHF
NA	NA	TRBV12-5	TRBJ2-1	TGTGCTAGTGGTTTAGCGGAGTATGAGCAGTTCTTC	CASGLAEYEQFF
NA	NA	TRBV3-1/TRBV3-2	TRBJ1-6	TGTGCCAGCAGCCAGGGGCGCGGTAATTCACCCCTCCACTTT	CASSQGRGNSPLHF
NA	TRBD2	TRBV7-2	TRBJ2-4	TGTGCCAGCAGCTTGGATGTCGGGAGGCGTCAGAACATTCAGTACTTC	CASSLDVGRRQNIQYF
NA	TRBD2	TRBV5-1	TRBJ2-1	TGCGCCAGCAAGTCTAGCGGGAGTTGGGATGAGCAGTTCTTC	CASKSSGSWDEQFF
few	TRBD2	TRBV6-5	TRBJ2-3	TGTGCCAGCAGTTACTCCAAAGGACTAGCGGAAAAGCAGTATTTT	CASSYSKGLAEKQYF
NA	NA	TRBV4-3	TRBJ1-4	TGCGCCAGCAGCCGTGGGGAGAATGAAAAACTGTTTTTT	CASSRGENEKLFF
NA	TRBD1	TRBV12-3/TRBV12-4	TRBJ1-5	TGTGCCAGCACTCGACAGGGGGTTCAGCCCCAGCATTTT	CASTRQGVQPQHF
NA	NA	TRBV11-2	TRBJ1-2	TGTGCCAGCAGCTTAGTCGGCAGGGACTATGGCTACACCTTC	CASSLVGRDYGYTF
NA	TRBD1	TRBV9	TRBJ1-6	TGTGCCAGCAGCGCCCGGACAGGGCTCGGGTCACCCCTCCACTTT	CASSARTGLGSPLHF
many	TRBD1	TRBV19	TRBJ2-5	TGTGCCAGTAGGGCCTCGACAGGGGGTGCGGAGACCCAGTACTTC	CASRASTGGAETQYF
NA	NA	TRBV7-6	TRBJ2-7	TGTGCCAGCAGCTTAGAATCGAGCGGCCTCTCCTACGAGCAGTACTTC	CASSLESSGLSYEQYF
NA	NA	TRBV6-6	TRBJ2-7	TGTGCCAGCAGTTCTCCGGGACTCACGTCCTACGAGCAGTACTTC	CASSSPGLTSYEQYF
NA	TRBD1	TRBV19	TRBJ1-1	TGTGCCAGTATAAGGGGGCTGAACACTGAAGCTTTCTTT	CASIRGLNTEAFF
NA	TRBD2	TRBV20-1	TRBJ2-1	TGCAGTGCTAGTAGATCTGCGTCTAGCGGGAGAAATGAGCAGTTCTTC	CSASRSASSGRNEQFF
NA	NA	TRBV19	TRBJ2-1	TGTGCCAGTAGTATGTTGCTAGGGGGGGGCAATGAGCAGTTCTTC	CASSMLLGGGNEQFF
NA	NA	TRBV5-1	TRBJ1-1	TGCGCCAGCAGCTCCGCCGACGGGAAGCTGATGAACACTGAAGCTTTCTTT	CASSSADGKLMNTEAFF
NA	TRBD1	TRBV5-1	TRBJ2-1	TGCGCCAGCAGCTCCTCCGGGACAGGGAGTATTGAGCAGTTCTTC	CASSSSGTGSIEQFF
NA	TRBD1	TRBV6-5	TRBJ1-1	TGTGCCAGCTGGGACAGGGGGGAAACTGAAGCTTTCTTT	CASWDRGETEAFF
NA	NA	TRBV27	TRBJ2-1	TGTGCCAGCAGGCAGTCCTTTCCCGATACATACAATGAGCAGTTCTTC	CASRQSFPDTYNEQFF
many	TRBD1	TRBV2	TRBJ1-5	TGTGCCAGCAGTGAATGGGGGACAGGGGAGGTGAATGGCAATCAGCCCCAGCATTTT	CASSEWGTGEVNGNQPQHF
few	TRBD1	TRBV7-2	TRBJ2-7	TGTGCCAGCAGCCGGGGACAGGGTAACTACGAGCAGTACTTC	CASSRGQGNYEQYF
NA	NA	TRBV27	TRBJ2-2	TGTGCCAGCAGTTTGAGACAGATCAACACCGGGGAGCTGTTTTTT	CASSLRQINTGELFF
NA	TRBD1	TRBV19	TRBJ1-3	TGTGCCAGTACCCCAACCGCGGGGACAGGGGGCTTCGGAGGAAACACCATATATTTT	CASTPTAGTGGFGGNTIYF
once	TRBD1	TRBV4-1	TRBJ1-2	TGCGCCAGCAGCCTAACACAGGGGAATACGAACTATGGCTACACCTTC	CASSLTQGNTNYGYTF
NA	NA	TRBV9	TRBJ1-6	TGTGCCAGCAGCGCTTTGAGCATCGATAATTCACCCCTCCACTTT	CASSALSIDNSPLHF
NA	NA	TRBV6-5	TRBJ1-1	TGTGCCAGCAGGCCCGACAGCCATGAGGCTTTCTTT	CASRPDSHEAFF
once	TRBD1	TRBV9	TRBJ2-3	TGTGCCAGCAGCCCTCGACAGGGAACGACAGATACGCAGTATTTT	CASSPRQGTTDTQYF
NA	TRBD1	TRBV19	TRBJ1-4	TGTGCCAGTAGCCCTGGGACAGGGTTTGGCGAAAAACTGTTTTTT	CASSPGTGFGEKLFF
NA	NA	TRBV7-9	TRBJ2-1	TGTGCCAGCAGCTTATCTCAGGCTGGTGAGCAGTTCTTC	CASSLSQAGEQFF
NA	TRBD2	TRBV5-5	TRBJ2-5	TGTGCCAGCAGCCAATCCGGGACTAGCGGGGGAGAGACCCAGTACTTC	CASSQSGTSGGETQYF
NA	NA	TRBV7-8	TRBJ1-6	TGTGCCAGCAGCTTAGATCGGTCAACTAATTCACCCCTCCACTTT	CASSLDRSTNSPLHF
NA	NA	TRBV28	TRBJ1-5	TGTGCCAGCAGTTTTCCCGGAGATCAGCCCCAGCATTTT	CASSFPGDQPQHF
NA	NA	TRBV4-2	TRBJ1-6	TGTGCCAGCAGCCAAGATCTTCTATTAAGGGGTTGGGATTCACCCCTCCACTTT	CASSQDLLLRGWDSPLHF
NA	NA	TRBV25-1	TRBJ2-5	TGTGCCAGCAGTGGTCGGACAGTCCGAGAGACCCAGTACTTC	CASSGRTVRETQYF
once	NA	TRBV3-1/TRBV3-2	TRBJ1-4	TGTGCCAGCAGCCGTACAGCCGACGAAAAACTGTTTTTT	CASSRTADEKLFF
NA	NA	TRBV9	TRBJ2-3	TGTGCCAGCAGCGTAGGAGACTCCACAGATACGCAGTATTTT	CASSVGDSTDTQYF